This section outlines one T cell receptor (beta chain) sequence together with its context. The germline gives CDR1 SGHDT, CDR2 YYEEEE. The CDR3 runs to 12 residues. J was trimmed by 6 bases and V by 4 bases; bases with no gene match: 1. The sample originates from a study of blood T cell repertoires in COVID-19. All enrollees were roughly 18 to 89 years old and from fewer than 25 US areas. The assay was immunoSEQ multiplex PCR, and TCRdb's table has in-frame clones only and misses some. The sample records 150,000 to 200,000 clones, approximately 82% being singletons. The chain couples TRBV5-6 to TRBJ2-7, with 10 bases lining up with TRBD1. This TCR derives from a woman aged 60-75 years with acute COVID-19. The specimen sequenced was PBMCs or T cells enriched from blood (not recorded which). Here the CDR3 reads CASSRTGGEQYF. CDR3 nucleotides: TGTGCCAGCAGCAGGACAGGGGGCGAGCAGTACTTC.